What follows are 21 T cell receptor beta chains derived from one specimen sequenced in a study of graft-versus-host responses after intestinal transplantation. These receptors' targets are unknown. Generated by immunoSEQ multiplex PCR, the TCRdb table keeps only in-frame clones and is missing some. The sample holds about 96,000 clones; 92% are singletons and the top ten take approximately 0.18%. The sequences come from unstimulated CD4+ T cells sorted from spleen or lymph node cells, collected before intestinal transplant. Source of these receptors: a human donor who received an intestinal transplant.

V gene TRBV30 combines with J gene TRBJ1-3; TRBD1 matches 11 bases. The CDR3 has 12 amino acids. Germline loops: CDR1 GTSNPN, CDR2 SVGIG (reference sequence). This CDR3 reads CATGQGADTIYF. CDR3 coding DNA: TGTGCTACTGGACAGGGGGCGGACACCATATATTTT.

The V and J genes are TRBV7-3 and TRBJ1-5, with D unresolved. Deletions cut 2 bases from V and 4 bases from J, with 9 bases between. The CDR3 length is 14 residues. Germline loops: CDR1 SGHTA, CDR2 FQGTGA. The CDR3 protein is CASSLVPVNQPQHF. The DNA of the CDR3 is TGTGCCAGCAGCTTAGTCCCGGTAAATCAGCCCCAGCATTTT.

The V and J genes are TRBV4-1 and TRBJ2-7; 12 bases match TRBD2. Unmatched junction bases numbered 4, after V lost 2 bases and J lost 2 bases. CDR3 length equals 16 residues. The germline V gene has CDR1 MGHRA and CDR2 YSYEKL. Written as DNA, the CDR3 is TGCGCCAGCAGCCAAACTAGCGGGAGGACTCCCTACGAGCAGTACTTC. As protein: CASSQTSGRTPYEQYF.

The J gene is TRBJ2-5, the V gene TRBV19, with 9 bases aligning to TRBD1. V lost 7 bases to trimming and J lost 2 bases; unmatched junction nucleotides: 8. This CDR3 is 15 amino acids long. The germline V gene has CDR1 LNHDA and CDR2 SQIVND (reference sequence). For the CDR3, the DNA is TGTGCCAGTACCGGGGGACAGGGTCGGCAAGAGACCCAGTACTTC. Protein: CASTGGQGRQETQYF.

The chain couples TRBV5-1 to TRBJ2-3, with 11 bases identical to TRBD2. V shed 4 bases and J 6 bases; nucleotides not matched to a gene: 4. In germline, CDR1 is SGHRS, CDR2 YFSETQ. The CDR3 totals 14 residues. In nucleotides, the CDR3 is TGCGCCAGCAGCATTAGCGGGAGGGAGGATACGCAGTATTTT. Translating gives CASSISGREDTQYF.

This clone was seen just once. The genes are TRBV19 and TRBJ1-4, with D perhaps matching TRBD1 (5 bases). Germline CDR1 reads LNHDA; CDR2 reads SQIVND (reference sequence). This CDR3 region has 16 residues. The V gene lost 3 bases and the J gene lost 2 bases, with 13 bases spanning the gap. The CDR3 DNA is TGTGCCAGTAGTATCATGGGGGGATTGACTAATGAAAAACTGTTTTTT. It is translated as CASSIMGGLTNEKLFF. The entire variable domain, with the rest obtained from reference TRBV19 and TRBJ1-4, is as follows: DGGITQSPKYLFRKEGQNVTLSCEQNLNHDAMYWYRQDPGQGLRLIYYSQIVNDFQKGDIAEGYSVSREKKESFPLTVTSAQKNPTAFYLCASSIMGGLTNEKLFFGSGTQLSVL.

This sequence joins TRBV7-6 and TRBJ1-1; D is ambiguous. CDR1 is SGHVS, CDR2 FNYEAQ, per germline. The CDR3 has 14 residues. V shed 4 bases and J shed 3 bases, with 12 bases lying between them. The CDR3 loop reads CASSSRIPDTEAFF. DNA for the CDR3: TGTGCCAGCAGCTCCAGGATCCCTGACACTGAAGCTTTCTTT.

In DNA, the CDR3 is TGTGCCAGCAGTTACTCTGGGGGGGGGACTAATGAAAAACTGTTTTTT. Its translation: CASSYSGGGTNEKLFF. This chain links TRBV6-5 with TRBJ1-4; TRBD1 might be the D (5 bases). The V gene's germline CDR1 is MNHEY and CDR2 SVGAGI. The V and J ends lost 0 bases and 2 bases respectively, with 10 bases between them. The length of the CDR3 is 16 residues.

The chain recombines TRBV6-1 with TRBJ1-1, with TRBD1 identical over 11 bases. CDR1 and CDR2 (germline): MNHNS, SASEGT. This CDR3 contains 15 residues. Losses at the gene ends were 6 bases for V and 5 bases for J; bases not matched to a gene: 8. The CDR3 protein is CASRSVDRGQTEAFF. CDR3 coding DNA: TGTGCCAGCAGGAGCGTGGACAGGGGGCAAACTGAAGCTTTCTTT.

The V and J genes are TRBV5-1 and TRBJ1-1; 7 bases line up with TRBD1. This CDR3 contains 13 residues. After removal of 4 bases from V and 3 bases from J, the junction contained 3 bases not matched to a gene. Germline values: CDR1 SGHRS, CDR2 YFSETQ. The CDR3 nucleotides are TGCGCCAGCAGCGCAGACAGGGACACTGAAGCTTTCTTT. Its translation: CASSADRDTEAFF.

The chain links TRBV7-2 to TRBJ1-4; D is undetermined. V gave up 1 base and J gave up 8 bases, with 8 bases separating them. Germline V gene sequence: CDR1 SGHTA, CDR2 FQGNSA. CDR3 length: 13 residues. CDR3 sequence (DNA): TGTGCCAGCAGCTTAGGACTTCTGGAAAAACTGTTTTTT. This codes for CASSLGLLEKLFF.

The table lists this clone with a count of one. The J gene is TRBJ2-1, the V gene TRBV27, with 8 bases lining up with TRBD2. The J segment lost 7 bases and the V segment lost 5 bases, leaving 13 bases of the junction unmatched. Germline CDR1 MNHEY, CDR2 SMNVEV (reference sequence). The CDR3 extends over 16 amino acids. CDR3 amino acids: CASSPTPAGVSNEQFF. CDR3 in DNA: TGTGCCAGCAGTCCCACCCCAGCGGGAGTTAGTAATGAGCAGTTCTTC.

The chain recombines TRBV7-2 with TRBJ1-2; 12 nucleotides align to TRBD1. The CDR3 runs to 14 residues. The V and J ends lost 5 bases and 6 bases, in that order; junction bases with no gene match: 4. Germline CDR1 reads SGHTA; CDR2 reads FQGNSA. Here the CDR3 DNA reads TGTGCCAGCAGCAGGGACAGGGGGCAGGATGGCTACACCTTC. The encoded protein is CASSRDRGQDGYTF.

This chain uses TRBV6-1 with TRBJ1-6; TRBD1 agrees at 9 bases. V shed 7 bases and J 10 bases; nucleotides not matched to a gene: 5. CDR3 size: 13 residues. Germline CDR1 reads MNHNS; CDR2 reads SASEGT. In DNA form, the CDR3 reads TGTGCCAGCACCCGGGACAGGGACTCACCCCTCCACTTT. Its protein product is CASTRDRDSPLHF.

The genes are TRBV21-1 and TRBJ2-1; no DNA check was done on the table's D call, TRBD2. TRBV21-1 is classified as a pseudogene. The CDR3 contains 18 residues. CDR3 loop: CASSKGASGRALYNEQFF. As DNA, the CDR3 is TGTGCCAGCAGCAAAGGGGCCAGCGGGAGGGCCCTCTACAATGAGCAGTTCTTC.

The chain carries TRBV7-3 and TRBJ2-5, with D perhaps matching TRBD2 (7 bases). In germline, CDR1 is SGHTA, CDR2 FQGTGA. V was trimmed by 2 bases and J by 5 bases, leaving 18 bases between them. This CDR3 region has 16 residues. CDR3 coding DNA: TGTGCCAGCAGCTTAGGTCCGGGGGCCGGGGGGGAGACCCAGTACTTC. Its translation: CASSLGPGAGGETQYF.

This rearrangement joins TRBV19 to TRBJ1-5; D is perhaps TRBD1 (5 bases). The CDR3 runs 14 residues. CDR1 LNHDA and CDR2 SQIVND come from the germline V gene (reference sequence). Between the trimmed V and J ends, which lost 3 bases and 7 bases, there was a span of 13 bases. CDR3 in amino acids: CASSIQGLDQPQHF. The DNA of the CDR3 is TGTGCCAGTAGTATTCAGGGATTGGACCAGCCCCAGCATTTT.

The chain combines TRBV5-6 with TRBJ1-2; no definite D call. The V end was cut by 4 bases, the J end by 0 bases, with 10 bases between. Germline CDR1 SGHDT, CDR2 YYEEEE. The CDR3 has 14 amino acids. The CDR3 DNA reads TGTGCCAGCAGCCCCAGGTCCTCTAACTATGGCTACACCTTC. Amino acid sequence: CASSPRSSNYGYTF.

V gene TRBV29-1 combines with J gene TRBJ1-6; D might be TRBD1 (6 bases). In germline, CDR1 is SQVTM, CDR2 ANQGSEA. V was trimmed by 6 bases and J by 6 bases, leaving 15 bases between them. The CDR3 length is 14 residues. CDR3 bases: TGCAGCGTCCGGTCGGGACACCTTAATTCACCCCTCCACTTT. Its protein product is CSVRSGHLNSPLHF.

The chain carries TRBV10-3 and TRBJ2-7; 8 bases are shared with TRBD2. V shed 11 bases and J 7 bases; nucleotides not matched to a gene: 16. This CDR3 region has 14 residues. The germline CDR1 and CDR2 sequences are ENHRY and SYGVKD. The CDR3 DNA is TGTGCCTCGGCCCGGGGGGGGGCCACCTTGGAGCAGTACTTC. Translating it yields CASARGGATLEQYF.

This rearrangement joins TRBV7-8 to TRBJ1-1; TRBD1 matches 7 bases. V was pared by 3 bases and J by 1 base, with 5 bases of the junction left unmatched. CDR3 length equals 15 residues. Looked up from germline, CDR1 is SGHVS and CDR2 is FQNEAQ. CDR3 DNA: TGTGCCAGCAGCTTGGGGGGACAGAGGAACACTGAAGCTTTCTTT. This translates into CASSLGGQRNTEAFF.